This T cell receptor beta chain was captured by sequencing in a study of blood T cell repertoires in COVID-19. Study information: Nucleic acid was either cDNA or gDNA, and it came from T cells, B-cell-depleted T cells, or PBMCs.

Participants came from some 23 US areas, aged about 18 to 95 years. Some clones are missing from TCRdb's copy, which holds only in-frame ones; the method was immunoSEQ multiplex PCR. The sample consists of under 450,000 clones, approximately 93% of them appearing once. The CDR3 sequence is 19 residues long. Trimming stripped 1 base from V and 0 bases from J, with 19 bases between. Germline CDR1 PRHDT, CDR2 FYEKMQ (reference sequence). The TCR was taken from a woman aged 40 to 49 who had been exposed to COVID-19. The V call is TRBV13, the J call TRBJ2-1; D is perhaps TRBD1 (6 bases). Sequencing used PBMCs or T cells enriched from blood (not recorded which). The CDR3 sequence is CASSLERGRQASSYNEQFF. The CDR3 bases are TGTGCCAGCAGCTTAGAACGGGGCAGACAGGCGAGCTCCTACAATGAGCAGTTCTTC.